This T cell receptor (beta chain) was captured in a study of blood T cells in healthy people across ages. The second PCR ran about 7 to 12 cycles with a sample-barcoded 5' primer and J-beta primers. Via MiXCR, TCRdb re-called the 5' RACE reads, giving one row per CDR3 protein. The sample includes roughly 2 million distinct CDR3 sequences, about 50% of them seen just once. With regard to this clonotype: Germline is not matched at one junction end, which may reflect a read error.

Each sample yielded at least 5.5 micrograms of PBMC total RNA. Germline V gives CDR1 ENHRY, CDR2 SYGVKD. This CDR3 has 15 amino acids. The chain couples TRBV10-3 to TRBJ2-5; the D is unclear. The J call is uncertain, as TRBJ2-7 better fits the DNA end. This clonotype originated in a woman aged 35 to 49 in good health. Sequencing used blood. This CDR3 is CANSDADGHSYEQYF. The CDR3 DNA is TGTGCCAACAGTGATGCAGATGGGCACTCCTACGAGCAGTACTTC.